This is a list of T cell receptor beta chains from one sample in a study of T cell responses to AZD1222 COVID-19 vaccine. Data came from immunoSEQ multiplex PCR; TCRdb stores just in-frame clones and leaves some out. This table has around 110,000 clones, approximately 84% appearing once. The sequencing used peripheral blood, collected on day 0 of AZD1222 vaccination. These receptors were collected from an adult in good health. Each CDR3 is given without its conserved first and last residue.

v_call	cdr3_length	cdr3_aa
TRBV4-1	13	ASSLLSGAYNEQF
TRBV4-1	13	ASTSGQGRPDTQY
TRBV19	10	ASIKGNTEAF
TRBV5-1	12	ASSAYRESTEAF
TRBV25-1	12	ASSENRPNYGYT
TRBV28	12	ASRPGTPYYGYT
TRBV5-1	12	ASSLAPPGNTIY
TRBV5-1	13	ASSTGQLLQETQY
TRBV4-1	12	ASSQDLGAREQY
TRBV7-9	13	ASSLVPGTNTEAF
TRBV6-1	14	ASSESVSGGQGEQY
TRBV6-5	10	ASKGAGYEQY
TRBV6-4	11	ASSEGSNNEQF
TRBV5-1	14	ASSLVGLAGHNEQF
TRBV12-3/TRBV12-4	11	ASSYASTDTQY
TRBV11-2	13	ASSLASIPFTEAF
TRBV30	13	AWTLGRSRGNEQF
TRBV5-1	13	ASSLLGVGEETQY
TRBV6-5	13	ASRGPGGYNSPLH
TRBV28	13	ASSVGQTGIYEQY
TRBV28	10	ASSLKAYEQY
TRBV7-8	11	ASSLQTHDTIY
TRBV6-5	13	ASSNKPWGVLGYT
TRBV5-1	12	ASSLLEGSYGYT
TRBV3-1/TRBV3-2	12	ASSQIAGEETQY
TRBV27	12	ASSFWDRAYEQY
TRBV5-5	12	ASSWDRGNSPLH
TRBV20-1	9	SAAGRHEQF
TRBV29-1	10	SVVDNTGELF
TRBV2	11	ASRSQMNTEAF
TRBV5-8	11	ASKGQGNQPQH
TRBV4-2	10	ASSIAGGGYT
TRBV18	11	ASSEGENTEAF
TRBV4-1	15	ASSQPRGRGVYNEQF
TRBV30	11	AWTQGGGQPQH
TRBV30	11	AWSVGGNQPQH
TRBV30	12	AWSVGYSGNTIY
TRBV10-2	10	ASGTGGYEQY
TRBV6-5	13	ASSGQGRDNGELF
TRBV6-5	13	ASSYGWTEIEKLF
TRBV5-1	14	ASSGVSAGGNTEAF
TRBV7-2	11	ASSFGLQETQY
TRBV6-1	13	ASSEAGGGTGELF
TRBV12-5	11	ASGSPTGAEQF
TRBV28	14	ASSFWTGVSNQPQH
TRBV6-6	10	ASSSQGKSYT
TRBV20-1	9	SARARLKQY
TRBV7-8	13	ASSPVRGTADTQY
TRBV19	16	ASSIDPPATGVGYGYT
TRBV2	13	ASRPRRREVDTQY
TRBV5-4	12	ASSFPENTGELF
TRBV9	13	ASSVELQGYNEQF
TRBV30	12	AWSRDRGGVTLH
TRBV3-1/TRBV3-2	9	ASGEDQPQH
TRBV5-4	12	ASSLGELGYGYT